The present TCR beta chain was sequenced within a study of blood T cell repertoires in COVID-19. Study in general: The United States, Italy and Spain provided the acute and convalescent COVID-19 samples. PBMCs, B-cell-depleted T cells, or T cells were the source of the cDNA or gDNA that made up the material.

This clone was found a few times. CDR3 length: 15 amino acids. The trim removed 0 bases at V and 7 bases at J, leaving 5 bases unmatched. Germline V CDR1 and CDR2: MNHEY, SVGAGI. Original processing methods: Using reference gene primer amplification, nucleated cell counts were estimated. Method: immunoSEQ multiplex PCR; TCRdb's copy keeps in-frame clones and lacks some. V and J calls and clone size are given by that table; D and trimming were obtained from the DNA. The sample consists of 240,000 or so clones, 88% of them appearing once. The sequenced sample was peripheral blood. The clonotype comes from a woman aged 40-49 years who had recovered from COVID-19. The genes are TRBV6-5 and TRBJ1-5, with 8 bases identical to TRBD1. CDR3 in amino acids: CASSYSHRGGQPQHF. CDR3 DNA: TGTGCCAGCAGTTACTCCCACAGGGGGGGGCAGCCCCAGCATTTT.